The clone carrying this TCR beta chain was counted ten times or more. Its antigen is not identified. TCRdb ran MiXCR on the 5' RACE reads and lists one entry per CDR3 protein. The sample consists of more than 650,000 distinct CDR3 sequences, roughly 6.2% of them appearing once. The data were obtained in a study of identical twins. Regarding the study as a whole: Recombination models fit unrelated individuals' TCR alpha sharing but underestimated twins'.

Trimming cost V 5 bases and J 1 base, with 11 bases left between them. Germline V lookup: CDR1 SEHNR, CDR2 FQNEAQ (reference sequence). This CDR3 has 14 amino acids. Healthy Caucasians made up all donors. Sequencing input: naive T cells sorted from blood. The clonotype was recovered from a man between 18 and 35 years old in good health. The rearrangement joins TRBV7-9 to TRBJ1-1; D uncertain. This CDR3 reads CASSPQLANTEAFF. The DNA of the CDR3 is TGTGCCAGCAGCCCGCAGTTGGCGAACACTGAAGCTTTCTTT.